Presented here are 5 T cell receptor beta chains from one specimen sequenced in a study of blood T cell repertoires in COVID-19. Repertoires were generated with immunoSEQ multiplex PCR, while TCRdb's copy carries only in-frame clones and drops some. The sample lists roughly 430,000 clones; more than 70% were seen once. The sequenced material came from PBMCs or T cells enriched from blood (not recorded which). The source of these receptors is a woman aged 18-29 years who had been exposed to COVID-19.

The gene calls are TRBV28 and TRBJ2-7, with TRBD1 matching over 9 bases. Trimming took 2 bases from V and 3 from J; bases not matched to a gene: 2. The germline V gene encodes CDR1 MDHEN and CDR2 SYDVKM. The CDR3 runs 14 residues. CDR3 sequence (DNA): TGTGCCAGCAGTTTAGGGACAGGGAGCTACGAGCAGTACTTC. It encodes CASSLGTGSYEQYF.

The chain links TRBV9 to TRBJ2-1; possible D gene TRBD2, 5 bases. The CDR3 has 15 residues. The ends were cut back, 0 bases at V and 3 bases at J, with 10 bases in the middle. Germline V gene data show CDR1 as SGDLS and CDR2 as YYNGEE. For the CDR3, the DNA is TGTGCCAGCAGCGTAGACCTAGCAGTCTACAATGAGCAGTTCTTC. Translating gives CASSVDLAVYNEQFF.

The chain uses TRBV6-5 and TRBJ1-6; TRBD1 is a possible D gene (5 bases). Trimming stripped 6 bases from V and 7 bases from J, with 7 bases between. Germline values: CDR1 MNHEY, CDR2 SVGAGI. The CDR3 loop spans 12 amino acids. CDR3 residues: CASSRQNSPLHF. As DNA, the CDR3 is TGTGCCAGCAGCCGACAGAATTCACCCCTCCACTTT.

The CDR3: CSATISYEQYF. The CDR3, as DNA: TGCAGTGCTACTATCTCCTACGAGCAGTACTTC. This chain links TRBV20-1 with TRBJ2-7; D is undetermined. With 4 bases removed from V and 0 bases from J, the gap between germline ends came to 4 bases. CDR1 DFQATT and CDR2 SNEGSKA come from the germline V gene (reference sequence). The CDR3 has 11 residues.

The chain is built from TRBV6-5 and TRBJ1-5; D may be TRBD1 (6 bases). The V gene lost 8 bases and the J gene lost 1 base, with 12 bases spanning the gap. Germline V gene sequence: CDR1 MNHEY, CDR2 SVGAGI. This CDR3 contains 14 residues. The CDR3 here is CASHRVGSNQPQHF. CDR3 in DNA: TGTGCCAGCCACAGGGTAGGAAGCAATCAGCCCCAGCATTTT.